The clone carrying this T cell receptor beta chain was seen once. The sample originates from a study of T cells in Graves' hyperthyroidism and ophthalmopathy. The V gene lost 5 bases and the J gene lost 2 bases, with 13 bases spanning the gap. This CDR3 region has 15 residues. Germline V CDR1 and CDR2: SGHTA, FQGNSA. What was amplified from RNA transcripts were TCR beta CDR3 regions. A set of HTBI primers served as the primers for a first-round RT-PCR of the TCR CDR3. A single record per CDR3 protein comes from TCRdb applying MiXCR to the multiplex PCR reads. In the table there are more than 35,000 distinct CDR3 sequences, over 45% of which are singletons.

The V call is TRBV7-2, the J call TRBJ1-5; D is undetermined. This receptor was obtained from a woman aged 45-65 years with Graves' hyperthyroidism. The sequencing input was peripheral blood or thyroid tissue (not recorded which). The CDR3 is CASSTMAVRNQPQHF. CDR3 coding DNA: TGTGCCAGCAGCACTATGGCGGTACGCAATCAGCCCCAGCATTTT. Full variable domain (remainder filled in from reference TRBV7-2 and TRBJ1-5): GAGVSQSPSNKVTEKGKDVELRCDPISGHTALYWYRQSLGQGLEFLIYFQGNSAPDKSGLPSDRFSAERTGGSVSTLTIQRTQQEDSAVYLCASSTMAVRNQPQHFGDGTRLSIL.